One sample yielded the 8 T cell receptor beta chains listed below, sequenced in a study of immune cell composition in non-small cell lung cancer. Profiling relied on immunoSEQ multiplex PCR, and the TCRdb table lists in-frame clones only, not all of them. The sample includes about 770 clones, around 73% seen only once; the top ten take roughly 20%. Normal lung sampling was at least 3 cm from the tumour, as distant as possible. Sequenced input: non-adjacent lung tissue. The receptors were gathered from a human donor with non-small cell lung cancer.

The genes are TRBV11-3 and TRBJ2-5, with 16 bases identical to TRBD2. V lost 5 bases and J lost 4; bases outside the gene matches: 4. Germline lookup yields CDR1 SGHNT and CDR2 YENEEA. The CDR3 sequence is 16 residues long. The CDR3 protein is CASSPGTSGGGETQYF. The CDR3 nucleotides read TGTGCCAGCAGCCCTGGGACTAGCGGGGGGGGAGAGACCCAGTACTTC.

This clone was seen more than once but under ten times. V and J are TRBV7-2 and TRBJ2-1; the D is unclear. Germline V gene sequence: CDR1 SGHTA, CDR2 FQGNSA. Trimming cost V 3 bases and J 6 bases, with 18 bases left between them. The CDR3 totals 16 residues. The CDR3 sequence: CASSFFLTYSVNEQFF. CDR3 nucleotide sequence: TGTGCCAGCAGCTTCTTTCTGACATATTCGGTCAATGAGCAGTTCTTC.

The chain is built from TRBV7-2 and TRBJ2-3; maybe TRBD1 (6 bases). V was pared by 3 bases and J by 4 bases, with 11 bases between. The CDR3 is 14 amino acids. Germline V gene sequence: CDR1 SGHTA, CDR2 FQGNSA. The CDR3, as DNA: TGTGCCAGCAGCTTGATGGGGGCGGCAGATACGCAGTATTTT. This gives the protein CASSLMGAADTQYF.

J is TRBJ2-5 and V is TRBV9; 8 nucleotides line up with TRBD2. The trim removed 0 bases at V and 2 bases at J, leaving 6 bases unmatched. This CDR3 comprises 16 residues. In germline, CDR1 is SGDLS, CDR2 YYNGEE. CDR3 nucleotide sequence: TGTGCCAGCAGCGTAGGGGATAGCGGGGAACAAGAGACCCAGTACTTC. Protein sequence: CASSVGDSGEQETQYF.

V is TRBV19 and J is TRBJ2-5; 9 bases align to TRBD1. CDR1 is LNHDA, CDR2 SQIVND, per germline (reference sequence). J was trimmed by 0 bases and V by 4 bases; bases with no gene match: 3. CDR3 length: 15 residues. CDR3 protein: CASSTGTGNQETQYF. CDR3 nucleotide sequence: TGTGCCAGTAGTACAGGGACAGGGAACCAAGAGACCCAGTACTTC.

This chain joins TRBV6-4 and TRBJ2-7; 9 positions agree with TRBD2. Germline values: CDR1 MRHNA, CDR2 SNTAGT. V was clipped by 0 bases and J by 0 bases; unmatched bases: 0. The CDR3 is 15 residues long. This CDR3 reads CASSDSSGSSYEQYF. CDR3 nucleotides: TGTGCCAGCAGTGACTCTAGCGGGAGCTCCTACGAGCAGTACTTC.

This clone was observed once. CDR3 amino acids: CASSLWQQGGPSEQFF. The DNA for the CDR3 is TGTGCCAGCAGCTTGTGGCAACAGGGGGGGCCTAGTGAGCAGTTCTTC. The chain is built from TRBV5-4 and TRBJ2-1, with a possible D match to TRBD1 (8 bases). Germline values: CDR1 SGHNT, CDR2 YYREEE (reference sequence). This CDR3 is built from 16 residues. V was cut by 1 base and J by 9 bases, with 20 bases left in between.

The chain has TRBV9 and TRBJ2-1, with TRBD2 matching 12 bases. The J segment lost 6 bases and the V segment lost 0 bases, leaving 13 bases of the junction unmatched. Germline CDR1 SGDLS, CDR2 YYNGEE. This CDR3 has 19 amino acids. The CDR3 DNA is TGTGCCAGCAGCGTAGATACCCCCGGACTAGCGGGATTCGGCAATGAGCAGTTCTTC. Amino acid sequence: CASSVDTPGLAGFGNEQFF. Full variable domain (missing parts from reference TRBV9 and TRBJ2-1): DSGVTQTPKHLITATGQRVTLRCSPRSGDLSVYWYQQSLDQGLQFLIQYYNGEERAKGNILERFSAQQFPDLHSELNLSSLELGDSALYFCASSVDTPGLAGFGNEQFFGPGTRLTVL.